The T cell receptor (beta chain) described here comes from a study of blood T cell repertoires in COVID-19. On the study more broadly: Sites in the United States, Italy and Spain provided acute and convalescent COVID-19 samples. T cells, B-cell-depleted T cells, or PBMCs provided the cDNA or gDNA that served as material.

This clone was counted only a few times. Source study methods: By means of reference gene primer amplification, nucleated cell counts were estimated. Data came from immunoSEQ multiplex PCR; TCRdb stores just in-frame clones and leaves some out. V and J calls and clone size follow that table, whereas D and trimming were derived from the DNA. Here the sample spans 100,000 to 150,000 clones, 90% being singletons. The CDR3 is 15 residues long. Germline V gives CDR1 KGHSH, CDR2 LQKENI. V shed 3 bases, J shed 6 bases, and the junction held 9 bases outside the gene matches. This TCR derives from a man aged 45-65 years with active COVID-19. The chain couples TRBV18 to TRBJ1-2; TRBD1 matches at 8 bases. The specimen sequenced was peripheral blood. CDR3 coding DNA: TGTGCCAGCTCACCGACCAACAGGGGGGGACATGGCTACACCTTC. Translated, it gives CASSPTNRGGHGYTF.